There are many counts of the clone carrying this T cell receptor beta chain. Its antigen is as yet unknown. The sample is drawn from a study of early T cells in non-severe SARS-CoV-2 infection. TCRdb re-called the 5' RACE reads with MiXCR, one entry per CDR3 protein. The sample lists approximately 22,000 distinct CDR3 sequences, about 5.7% occurring once. Study conclusions and caveats: The study's VDJdb matching favored anti-spike CD8 responses and missed private and CD4 specificities.

The CDR3 loop spans 13 amino acids. The V end lost 6 bases, the J end lost 3 bases, and 12 bases lay between the germline ends. The gene calls are TRBV12-3 or TRBV12-4 and TRBJ2-7; the D gene is possibly TRBD2 (5 bases). The sample in question was whole blood, obtained at baseline. The receptor comes from an adult who was a healthcare worker with PCR-confirmed SARS-CoV-2 infection or an uninfected control (not recorded which). The DNA of the CDR3 is TGTGCCAGCAGAAAACGACGGGACTACGAGCAGTACTTC. Protein sequence: CASRKRRDYEQYF.